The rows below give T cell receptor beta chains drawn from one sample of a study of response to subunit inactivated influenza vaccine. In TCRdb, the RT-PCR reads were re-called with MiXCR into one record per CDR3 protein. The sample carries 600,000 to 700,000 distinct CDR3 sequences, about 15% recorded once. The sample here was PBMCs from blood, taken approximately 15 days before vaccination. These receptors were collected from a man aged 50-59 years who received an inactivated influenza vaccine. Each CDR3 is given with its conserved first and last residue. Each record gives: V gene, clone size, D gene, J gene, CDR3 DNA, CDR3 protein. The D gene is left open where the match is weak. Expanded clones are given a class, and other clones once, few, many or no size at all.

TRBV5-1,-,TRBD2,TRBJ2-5,TGCGCCAGCACCGCGGGGGGTATTGGAGAGACCCAGTACTTC,CASTAGGIGETQYF
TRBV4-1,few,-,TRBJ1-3,TGCGCCAGCAGCCCCCAAAATAAGGTTTTAGGAAACACCATATATTTT,CASSPQNKVLGNTIYF
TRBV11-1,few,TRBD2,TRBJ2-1,TGTGCCAGCAGCCTTACGTCGACTAGCGGGTTCCGAGAGCAGTTCTTC,CASSLTSTSGFREQFF
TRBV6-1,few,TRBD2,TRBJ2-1,TGTGCCAGCAGTAGAGCAGATGCTCCGGGACTAGCGATATACAATGAGCAGTTCTTC,CASSRADAPGLAIYNEQFF
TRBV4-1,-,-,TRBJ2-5,TGCGCCAGCAGCCAAGAAGGGCACCGGGAGACCCAGTACTTC,CASSQEGHRETQYF
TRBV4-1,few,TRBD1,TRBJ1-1,TGCGCCAGCAGCCAAGAAGGGACAGCTAACACTGAAGCTTTCTTT,CASSQEGTANTEAFF
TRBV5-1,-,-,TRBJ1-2,TGCGCCAGCAGCTTGGGCTCAAGGGTCGGAAACTATGGCTACACCTTC,CASSLGSRVGNYGYTF
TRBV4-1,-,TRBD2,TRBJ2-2,TGCGCCAGCAGCCCGACTAGCGGGTTTCTCACCGGGGAGCTGTTTTTT,CASSPTSGFLTGELFF
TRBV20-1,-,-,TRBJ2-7,TGCAGTGCTAGAGCTAGTGGAATGGAGCAGTACTTC,CSARASGMEQYF
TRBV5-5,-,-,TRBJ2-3,TGTGCCAGCAGCTTGCGCCCGGGAGTGAGCACCGATACGCAGTATTTT,CASSLRPGVSTDTQYF
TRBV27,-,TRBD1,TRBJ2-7,TGTGCCAGCAGTTTCCTTTACGGGACAGGAATGGGGGAGCAGTACTTC,CASSFLYGTGMGEQYF
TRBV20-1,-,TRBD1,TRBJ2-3,TGCAGTGCAACTCCGGGACAGGCCGCAGATACGCAGTATTTT,CSATPGQAADTQYF
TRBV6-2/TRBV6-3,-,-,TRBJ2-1,TGTGCCAGCAGTTACTCGATACTCTCCCACAATGAGCAGTTCTTC,CASSYSILSHNEQFF
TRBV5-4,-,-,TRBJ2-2,TGTGCCAGCAGCGTCGATAACACCGGGGAGCTGTTTTTT,CASSVDNTGELFF
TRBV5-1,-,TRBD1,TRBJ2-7,TGCGCCAGCAGCGGGGACAGGATCCACGAGCAGTACTTC,CASSGDRIHEQYF